This T cell receptor (beta chain) was captured by sequencing in a study of OX40 agonist ivuxolimab in advanced cancers. Study overall: Patients with prior anti-PD-1, anti-PD-L1 or anti-CTLA-4 therapy were eligible; 35% to 45% had some. Study conclusions and caveats: Antigen targets of the expanded peripheral T cells went undetermined. Clonal expansion from baseline to week 6 occurred in both CD4+ and CD8+ T cells.

This clone was recorded only once. Its target is unknown. The CDR3 spans 15 residues. V dropped 5 bases and J dropped 4; count of bases not matched to a gene: 10. Per the germline V gene, CDR1 is LNHDA and CDR2 is SQIVND (reference sequence). Profiled with immunoSEQ multiplex PCR; TCRdb holds only in-frame clones, not every one. The sample has 55,000 to 60,000 clones, roughly 77% seen once. This chain uses TRBV19 with TRBJ1-2; 7 positions match TRBD1. The material was CD4+ or CD8+ T cells sorted from blood, obtained in a trial of the OX40 agonist ivuxolimab. This receptor was obtained from an adult with an advanced solid tumor such as melanoma, head and neck, liver or kidney cancer. This CDR3 reads CASSSPEDRPYGYTF. CDR3 sequence (DNA): TGTGCCAGTAGTTCCCCCGAGGACAGGCCCTATGGCTACACCTTC.